This T cell receptor beta chain was sequenced for a study of Ad26.COV2.S vaccination and SARS-CoV-2 variants. Study overall: This donor came from the COV1001 trial of Ad26.COV2.S. The study gave Ad26.COV2.S intramuscularly, once or twice 56 days apart.

With 2 bases clipped from V and 4 bases from J, the junction kept 1 base outside the gene matches. The CDR3 is 14 amino acids. From germline, CDR1 is KGHSH and CDR2 LQKENI. This clone has a single count. Treatment described: some 19 received Ad26.COV2.S at low or high dose, single or two shots; roughly 5 received placebo; per-sample allocation not given. After the first vaccine or placebo injection, samples were drawn on day 63. It was an adult aged 18-55 years in Boston who was the donor. Ad26 vector vaccine expressed Wuhan-strain SARS-CoV-2 spike. TCRdb keeps only in-frame clones here, not all; method: immunoSEQ multiplex PCR. The sample includes fewer than 500,000 clones, 90% of them seen just once.

The sequence derives from a person between 18 and 60 years old who received the Ad26.COV2.S COVID-19 vaccine or a placebo. The input for sequencing was peripheral blood, taken in a trial of Ad26.COV2.S vaccine versus placebo. The V call is TRBV18, the J call TRBJ2-5, with 10 bases that match TRBD2. CDR3 bases: TGTGCCAGCTCACCAGCTAGCGGGAGAGAGACCCAGTACTTC. Its protein product is CASSPASGRETQYF.